This section outlines one T cell receptor beta chain sequence together with its context. The data belong to a study of blood T cell repertoires in COVID-19. As for the study in general: The analysed material was cDNA or gDNA that came from T cells, B-cell-depleted T cells, or PBMCs.

CDR1 is LGHDT and CDR2 is YNNKEL in the germline V gene (reference sequence). V lost 4 bases to trimming and J lost 5 bases; unmatched junction nucleotides: 8. The CDR3 sequence is 15 residues long. In the original processing: Amplified reference gene primers provided the basis for estimating nucleated cell counts. TCRdb's copy holds only in-frame clones and misses some; the assay was immunoSEQ multiplex PCR. Clone size and V and J calls were adopted from that table, with D and trimming inferred from the DNA. The sample lists 15,000 or so clones; about 90% were seen once. The V call is TRBV3-1 (or the pseudogene TRBV3-2), the J call TRBJ2-3; 8 bases match TRBD1. The sample comprised peripheral blood. The receptor's source is a human donor in a cohort sampled during active COVID-19. CDR3 loop: CASSLSRDRKDTQYF. Here the CDR3 DNA reads TGTGCCAGCAGCCTTAGCCGGGACAGGAAAGATACGCAGTATTTT.